The next 17 T cell receptor beta chains were all read from a single sample in a study of healthy donors' naive CD4 and CD8 T cells. Each TCR library used 500 ng of total RNA and a linear amplification protocol. MiXCR, run by TCRdb on the reads, gives a single entry per CDR3 protein. Of 180,000 or so distinct CDR3 sequences in the sample, over 60% were seen once. The sample consisted of naive CD4+ and CD8+ T cells sorted from blood, pooled from several donors. Receptors originate from a pool of human donors in good health; the sample pools cells from several healthy donors.

The chain joins TRBV5-4 to TRBJ2-1; 9 positions agree with TRBD2. CDR3 length: 19 residues. Germline-derived CDR1 and CDR2 are SGHNT and YYREEE (reference sequence). Trimming took 1 base from V and 5 from J; bases not matched to a gene: 16. The CDR3 nucleotides read TGTGCCAGCAGCTTGTTCCGGGGTAGCGGGAGTTATCGGGACAATGAGCAGTTCTTC. This encodes CASSLFRGSGSYRDNEQFF.

The genes are TRBV10-3 and TRBJ2-1, with D possibly TRBD2 on 5 matching bases. The CDR3 runs 15 residues. Germline CDR1 reads ENHRY; CDR2 reads SYGVKD. V was pared by 4 bases and J by 6 bases, with 16 bases between. Here the CDR3 DNA reads TGTGCCATCAGTGCCCAACAGAGCGGTGTCAATGAGCAGTTCTTC. Translating it yields CAISAQQSGVNEQFF.

The chain combines TRBV18 with TRBJ1-1, with D unclear. V lost 7 bases to trimming and J lost 1 base, with 13 bases between them. CDR1 is KGHSH and CDR2 is LQKENI in the germline V gene. This CDR3 region has 14 residues. The DNA for the CDR3 is TGTGCCAGCTTCCCAAGGACGGGGAACACTGAAGCTTTCTTT. As protein: CASFPRTGNTEAFF.

The chain carries TRBV19 and TRBJ1-5; D is uncertain. V gave up 6 bases and J gave up 2 bases, with 11 bases separating them. The CDR3 is made up of 14 amino acids. From germline, CDR1 is LNHDA and CDR2 SQIVND (reference sequence). CDR3 residues: CASRELGGNQPQHF. In DNA form, the CDR3 reads TGTGCCAGTAGGGAATTAGGAGGCAATCAGCCCCAGCATTTT.

The chain has TRBV13 and TRBJ2-7; 12 positions agree with TRBD2. V was pared by 4 bases and J by 3 bases, with 16 bases of the junction left unmatched. The CDR3 contains 19 residues. Germline lookup yields CDR1 PRHDT and CDR2 FYEKMQ (reference sequence). The CDR3 nucleotides are TGTGCCAGCAGCTCAATCTCGCCTAGCGGGAGGGCCCACCGCTACGAGCAGTACTTC. As protein: CASSSISPSGRAHRYEQYF.

About this clonotype: The junction shows a germline mismatch at one end, possibly a read error. The V and J genes are TRBV6-2 or TRBV6-3 and TRBJ2-5; 7 bases fit TRBD1. The CDR3 consists of 15 residues. Looked up from germline, CDR1 is MNHEY and CDR2 is SVGEGT. In nucleotides, the CDR3 is TGTGCCATCAGTGAGTCACAGGGGATCCAAGAGACCCAGTACTTC. This translates into CAISESQGIQETQYF.

The chain recombines TRBV10-3 with TRBJ2-7; D not certain. V was trimmed by 3 bases and J by 3 bases, leaving 12 bases between them. This CDR3 comprises 14 residues. Germline CDR1 ENHRY, CDR2 SYGVKD. The CDR3 DNA is TGTGCCATCAGTGACCCCCCGCGGAGCTACGAGCAGTACTTC. It yields the protein CAISDPPRSYEQYF.

This rearrangement joins TRBV29-1 to TRBJ1-1; D remains ambiguous. Trimming left V 1 base short and J 7 bases short, with 13 bases between. The CDR3 is made up of 13 amino acids. Germline assignment: CDR1 SQVTM and CDR2 ANQGSEA. The CDR3 here is CSVEAGSPGEAFF. The CDR3 DNA reads as TGCAGCGTTGAAGCCGGGTCCCCCGGTGAAGCTTTCTTT.

V and J are TRBV27 and TRBJ2-1; D ambiguous. From germline, CDR1 is MNHEY and CDR2 SMNVEV (reference sequence). Trimming left V 6 bases short and J 8 bases short, with 11 bases between. The CDR3 is 12 residues long. In DNA, the CDR3 is TGTGCCAGCAGCTCTGGTGTGGATGAGCAGTTCTTC. It specifies CASSSGVDEQFF.

The CDR3 reads CASSIYGTSTDTQYF. CDR3 bases: TGTGCCAGTAGTATTTACGGAACTAGCACAGATACGCAGTATTTT. The genes are TRBV19 and TRBJ2-3, with D unclear. Germline CDR1 reads LNHDA; CDR2 reads SQIVND (reference sequence). CDR3 size: 15 residues. V was trimmed by 3 bases and J by 0 bases, leaving 10 bases between them.

The genes are TRBV5-4 and TRBJ1-2; 7 bases align to TRBD1. J lost 0 bases, V lost 0 bases, and 2 bases had no gene match. The CDR3 covers 15 residues. Germline values: CDR1 SGHNT, CDR2 YYREEE (reference sequence). This CDR3 is CASSLGDRANYGYTF. In nucleotides, the CDR3 is TGTGCCAGCAGCTTGGGGGACAGAGCTAACTATGGCTACACCTTC. Supplemented by reference TRBV5-4 and TRBJ1-2, the full variable domain reads ETGVTQSPTHLIKTRGQQVTLRCSSQSGHNTVSWYQQALGQGPQFIFQYYREEENGRGNFPPRFSGLQFPNYSSELNVNALELDDSALYLCASSLGDRANYGYTFGSGTRLTVV.

The chain joins TRBV11-1 to TRBJ1-1; D is perhaps TRBD1 (5 bases). Trimming pared 9 bases from V and 6 bases from J, leaving 23 bases between. The germline CDR1 and CDR2 sequences are SGHAT and FQDESV (reference sequence). CDR3 size: 15 residues. CDR3 sequence reads: CASSIRGAGRAEAFF. CDR3 in DNA: TGTGCCAGTAGCATTAGGGGCGCCGGAAGGGCTGAAGCTTTCTTT. The full variable domain, its missing parts supplied by reference TRBV11-1 and TRBJ1-1, is EAEVAQSPRYKITEKSQAVAFWCDPISGHATLYWYRQILGQGPELLVQFQDESVVDDSQLPKDRFSAERLKGVDSTLKIQPAELGDSAMYLCASSIRGAGRAEAFFGQGTRLTVV.

The chain has TRBV6-5 and TRBJ2-3, with 8 bases that match TRBD2. Germline CDR1 MNHEY, CDR2 SVGAGI. V lost 2 bases, J lost 0 bases, and 4 bases stayed unmatched. This CDR3 has 16 residues. The CDR3 DNA reads TGTGCCAGCAGTTACAAACTAGCGGCTAGCACAGATACGCAGTATTTT. Translation gives CASSYKLAASTDTQYF.

V gene TRBV13 combines with J gene TRBJ2-5, with 9 bases fitting TRBD1. The germline gives CDR1 PRHDT, CDR2 FYEKMQ (reference sequence). CDR3 length: 15 residues. J was trimmed by 5 bases and V by 4 bases; bases with no gene match: 8. In DNA, the CDR3 is TGTGCCAGCAGCTACCGGACAGGGGAGTTGGAGACCCAGTACTTC. Translation gives CASSYRTGELETQYF.

CDR3 coding DNA: TGTGCCAGCAGCCCACGACAGGGGATTGACACTGAAGCTTTCTTT. Its protein product is CASSPRQGIDTEAFF. The chain is built from TRBV12-3 or TRBV12-4 and TRBJ1-1; TRBD1 agrees at 8 bases. Losses at the gene ends were 6 bases for V and 3 bases for J; bases not matched to a gene: 9. CDR3 size: 15 residues.

This chain links TRBV11-2 with TRBJ1-2; D perhaps matches TRBD1 (5 bases). CDR1 and CDR2 from the germline V gene are SGHAT and FQNNGV. This CDR3 has 14 amino acids. V lost 3 bases and J 5 bases, leaving 13 bases between the germline ends. The CDR3 sequence: CASSLRAEGYGYTF. For the CDR3, the DNA is TGTGCCAGCAGCTTGCGCGCAGAGGGGTATGGCTACACCTTC.

This rearrangement joins TRBV30 to TRBJ1-1; maybe TRBD1 (6 bases). Germline V gene sequence: CDR1 GTSNPN, CDR2 SVGIG (reference sequence). V lost 3 bases and J lost 11, with 25 bases in between. The CDR3 covers 15 residues. The CDR3 here is CAWRGGSGDRLGAFF. The CDR3 nucleotides are TGTGCCTGGAGAGGGGGGTCTGGTGACAGGCTCGGTGCTTTCTTT.